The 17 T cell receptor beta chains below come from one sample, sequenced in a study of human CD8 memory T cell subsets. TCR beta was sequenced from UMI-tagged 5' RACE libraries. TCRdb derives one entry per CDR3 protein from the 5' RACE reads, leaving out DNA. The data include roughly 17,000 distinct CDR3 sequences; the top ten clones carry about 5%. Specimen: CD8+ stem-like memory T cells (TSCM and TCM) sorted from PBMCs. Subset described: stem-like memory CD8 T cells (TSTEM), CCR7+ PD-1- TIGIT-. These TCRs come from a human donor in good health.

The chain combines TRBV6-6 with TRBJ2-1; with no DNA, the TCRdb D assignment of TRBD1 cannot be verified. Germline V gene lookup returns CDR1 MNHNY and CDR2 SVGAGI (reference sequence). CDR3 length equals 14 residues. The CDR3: CASSTGVAYNEQFF.

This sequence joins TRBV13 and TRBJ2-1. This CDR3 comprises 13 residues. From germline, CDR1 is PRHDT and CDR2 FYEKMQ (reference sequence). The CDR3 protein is CASSLGYLNEQFF.

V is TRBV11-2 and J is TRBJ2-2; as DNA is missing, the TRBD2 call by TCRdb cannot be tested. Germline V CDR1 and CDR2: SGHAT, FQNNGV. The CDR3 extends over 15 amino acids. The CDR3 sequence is CASSLVYGPTGELFF. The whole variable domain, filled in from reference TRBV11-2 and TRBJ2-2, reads EAGVAQSPRYKIIEKRQSVAFWCNPISGHATLYWYQQILGQGPKLLIQFQNNGVVDDSQLPKDRFSAERLKGVDSTLKIQPAKLEDSAVYLCASSLVYGPTGELFFGEGSRLTVL.

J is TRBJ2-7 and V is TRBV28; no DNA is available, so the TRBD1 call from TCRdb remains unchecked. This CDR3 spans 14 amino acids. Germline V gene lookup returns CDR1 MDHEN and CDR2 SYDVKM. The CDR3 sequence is CASSLMGQGYEQYF. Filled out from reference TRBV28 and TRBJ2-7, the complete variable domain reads DVKVTQSSRYLVKRTGEKVFLECVQDMDHENMFWYRQDPGLGLRLIYFSYDVKMKEKGDIPEGYSVSREKKERFSLILESASTNQTSMYLCASSLMGQGYEQYFGPGTRLTVT.

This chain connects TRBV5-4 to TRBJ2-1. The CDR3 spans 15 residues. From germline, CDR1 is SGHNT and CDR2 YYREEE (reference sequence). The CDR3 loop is CASSLGPIGNNEQFF.

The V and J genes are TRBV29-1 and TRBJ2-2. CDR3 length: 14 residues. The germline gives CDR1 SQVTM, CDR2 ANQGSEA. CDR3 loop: CSVDLGSDTGELFF.

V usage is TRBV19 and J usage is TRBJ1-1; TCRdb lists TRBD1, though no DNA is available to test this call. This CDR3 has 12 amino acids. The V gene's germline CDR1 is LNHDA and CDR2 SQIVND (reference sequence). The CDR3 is CASSTPGTEAFF.

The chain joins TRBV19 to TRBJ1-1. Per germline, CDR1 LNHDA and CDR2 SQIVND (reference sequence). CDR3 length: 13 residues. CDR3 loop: CASSIPAYTEAFF.

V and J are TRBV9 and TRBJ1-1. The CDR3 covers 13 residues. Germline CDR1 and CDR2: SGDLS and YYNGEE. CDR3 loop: CASSVQGGTEAFF.

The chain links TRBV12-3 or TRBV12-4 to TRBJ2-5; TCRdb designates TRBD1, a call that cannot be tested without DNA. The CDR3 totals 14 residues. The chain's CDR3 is CASTARTPTGAQYF.

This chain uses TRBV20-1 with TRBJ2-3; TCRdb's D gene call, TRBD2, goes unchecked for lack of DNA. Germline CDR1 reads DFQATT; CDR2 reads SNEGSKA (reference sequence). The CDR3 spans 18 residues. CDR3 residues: CSATGGLAGHRSTDTQYF.

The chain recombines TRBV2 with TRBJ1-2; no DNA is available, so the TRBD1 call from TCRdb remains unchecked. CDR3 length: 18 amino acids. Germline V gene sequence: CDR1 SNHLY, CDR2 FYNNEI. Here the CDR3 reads CASRATGGVSVAGNGYTF. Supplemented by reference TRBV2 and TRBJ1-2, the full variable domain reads EPEVTQTPSHQVTQMGQEVILRCVPISNHLYFYWYRQILGQKVEFLVSFYNNEISEKSEIFDDQFSVERPDGSNFTLKIRSTKLEDSAMYFCASRATGGVSVAGNGYTFGSGTRLTVV.

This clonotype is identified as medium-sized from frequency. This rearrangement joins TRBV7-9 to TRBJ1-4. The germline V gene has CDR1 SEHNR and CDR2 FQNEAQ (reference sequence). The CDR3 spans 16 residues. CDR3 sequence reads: CASSQPQEMKNEKLFF.

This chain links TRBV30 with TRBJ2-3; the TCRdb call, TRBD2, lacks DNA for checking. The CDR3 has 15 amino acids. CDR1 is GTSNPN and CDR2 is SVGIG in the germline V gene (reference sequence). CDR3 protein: CAWTEVGEITDTQYF.

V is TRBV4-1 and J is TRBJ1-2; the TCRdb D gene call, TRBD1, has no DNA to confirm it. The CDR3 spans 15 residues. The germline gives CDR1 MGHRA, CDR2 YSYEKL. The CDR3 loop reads CASSFPGGTNYGYTF.

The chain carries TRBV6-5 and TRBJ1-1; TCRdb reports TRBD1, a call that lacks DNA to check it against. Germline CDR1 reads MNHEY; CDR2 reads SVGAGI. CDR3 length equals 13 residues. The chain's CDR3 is CASSTGQYTEAFF.

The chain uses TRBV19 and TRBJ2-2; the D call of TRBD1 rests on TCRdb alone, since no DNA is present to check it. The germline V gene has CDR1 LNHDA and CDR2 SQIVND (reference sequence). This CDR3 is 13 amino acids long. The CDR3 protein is CASRTGSTGELFF.